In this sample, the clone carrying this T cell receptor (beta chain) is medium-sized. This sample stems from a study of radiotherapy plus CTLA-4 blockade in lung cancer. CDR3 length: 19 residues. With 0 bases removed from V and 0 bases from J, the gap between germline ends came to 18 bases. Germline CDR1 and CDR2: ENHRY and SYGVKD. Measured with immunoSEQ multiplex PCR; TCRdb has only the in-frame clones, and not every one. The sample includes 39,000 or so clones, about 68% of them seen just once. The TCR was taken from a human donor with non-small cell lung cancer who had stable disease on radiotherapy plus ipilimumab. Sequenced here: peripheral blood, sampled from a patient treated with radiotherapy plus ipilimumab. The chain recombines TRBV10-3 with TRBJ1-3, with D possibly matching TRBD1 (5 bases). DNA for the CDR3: TGTGCCATCAGTGAGTCGGAGAAGACAGTGAGAAACTCTGGAAACACCATATATTTT. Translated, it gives CAISESEKTVRNSGNTIYF.